Detailed here is one T cell receptor beta chain. Trimming cost V 7 bases and J 1 base, with 10 bases left between them. The germline gives CDR1 MDHEN, CDR2 SYDVKM. This CDR3 is built from 13 residues. PCR involved 60 Vbeta and 13 Jbeta primers. TCRdb's table, derived via immunoSEQ multiplex PCR, lists solely in-frame clones and lacks some. The sample shows about 130,000 clones, approximately 80% of them seen only once. The sample comes from a study of cytomegalovirus exposure and HLA in healthy donors. The specimen sequenced was PBMCs. The rearrangement links TRBV28 to TRBJ1-2; D is undetermined. The TCR originated in a man in his forties in good health and CMV-seronegative. Here the CDR3 reads CASTNPGNYGYTF. The CDR3 coding sequence is TGTGCCAGCACCAATCCGGGTAACTATGGCTACACCTTC.